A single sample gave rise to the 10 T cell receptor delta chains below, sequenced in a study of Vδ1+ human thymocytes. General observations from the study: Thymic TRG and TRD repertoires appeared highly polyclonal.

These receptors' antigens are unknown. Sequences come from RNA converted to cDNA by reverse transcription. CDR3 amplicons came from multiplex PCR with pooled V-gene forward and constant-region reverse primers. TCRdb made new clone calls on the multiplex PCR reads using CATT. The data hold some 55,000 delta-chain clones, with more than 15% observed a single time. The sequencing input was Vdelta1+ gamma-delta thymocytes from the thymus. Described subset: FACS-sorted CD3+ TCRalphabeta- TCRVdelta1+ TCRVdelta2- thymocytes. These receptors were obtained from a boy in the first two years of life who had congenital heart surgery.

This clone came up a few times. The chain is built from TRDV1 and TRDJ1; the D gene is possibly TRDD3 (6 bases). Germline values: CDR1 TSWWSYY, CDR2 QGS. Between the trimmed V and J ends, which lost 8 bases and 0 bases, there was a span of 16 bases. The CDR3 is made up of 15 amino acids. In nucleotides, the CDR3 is TGTGCTCTTTGCGGGGGGGGACCTCACACCGATAAACTCATCTTT. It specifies CALCGGGPHTDKLIF.

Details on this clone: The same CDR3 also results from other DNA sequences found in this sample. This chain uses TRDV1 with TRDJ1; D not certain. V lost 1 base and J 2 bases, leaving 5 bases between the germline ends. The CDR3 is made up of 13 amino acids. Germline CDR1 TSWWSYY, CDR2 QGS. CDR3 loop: CALGEPSTDKLIF. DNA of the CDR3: TGTGCTCTTGGGGAACCTTCGACCGATAAACTCATCTTT.

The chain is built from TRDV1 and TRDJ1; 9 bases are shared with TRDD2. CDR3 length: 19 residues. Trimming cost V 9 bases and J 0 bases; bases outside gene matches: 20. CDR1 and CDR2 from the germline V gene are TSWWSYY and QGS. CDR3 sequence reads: CALLTSFLRAGPYTDKLIF. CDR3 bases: TGTGCTCTACTTACCTCCTTCCTACGGGCTGGGCCGTACACCGATAAACTCATCTTT.

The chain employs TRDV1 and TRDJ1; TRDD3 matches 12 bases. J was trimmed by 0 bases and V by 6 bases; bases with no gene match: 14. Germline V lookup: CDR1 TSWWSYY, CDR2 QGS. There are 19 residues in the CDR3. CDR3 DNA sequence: TGTGCTCTTGGTCTCTCTTTACTGGGGGATACTTTGTACACCGATAAACTCATCTTT. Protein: CALGLSLLGDTLYTDKLIF.

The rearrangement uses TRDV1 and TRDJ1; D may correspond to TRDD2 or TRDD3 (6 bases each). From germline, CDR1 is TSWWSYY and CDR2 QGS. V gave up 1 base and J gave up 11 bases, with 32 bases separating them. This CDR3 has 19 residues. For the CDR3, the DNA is TGTGCTCTTGGGGAACCGCTGGCCCTCTCCTTCCCGATACGCGACGGGCTCATCTTT. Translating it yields CALGEPLALSFPIRDGLIF.

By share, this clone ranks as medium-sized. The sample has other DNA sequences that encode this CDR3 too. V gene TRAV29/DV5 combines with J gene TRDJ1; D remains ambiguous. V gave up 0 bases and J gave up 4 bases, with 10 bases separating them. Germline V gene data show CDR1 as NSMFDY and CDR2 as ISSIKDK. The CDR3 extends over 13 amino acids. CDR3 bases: TGTGCAGCAAGCGGGGACTCAAGCGATAAACTCATCTTT. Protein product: CAASGDSSDKLIF. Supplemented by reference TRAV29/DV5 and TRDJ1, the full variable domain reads DQQVKQNSPSLSVQEGRISILNCDYTNSMFDYFLWYKKYPAEGPTFLISISSIKDKNEDGRFTVFLNKSAKHLSLHIVPSQPGDSAVYFCAASGDSSDKLIFGKGTRVTVEP.

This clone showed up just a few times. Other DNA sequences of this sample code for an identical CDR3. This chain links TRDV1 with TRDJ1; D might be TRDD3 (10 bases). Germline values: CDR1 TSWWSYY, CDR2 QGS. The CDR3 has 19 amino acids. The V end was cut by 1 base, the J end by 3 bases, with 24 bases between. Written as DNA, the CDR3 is TGTGCTCTTGGGGAACACCTTCCTACTGACTGGGGGATGTCCGATAAACTCATCTTT. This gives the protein CALGEHLPTDWGMSDKLIF.

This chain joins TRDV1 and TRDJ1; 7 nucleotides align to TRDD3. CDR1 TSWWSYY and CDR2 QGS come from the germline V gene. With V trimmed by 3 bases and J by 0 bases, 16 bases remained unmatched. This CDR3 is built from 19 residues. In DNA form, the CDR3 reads TGTGCTCTTGGGGACCTACAGACGGGGGATCGCATGTACACCGATAAACTCATCTTT. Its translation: CALGDLQTGDRMYTDKLIF.

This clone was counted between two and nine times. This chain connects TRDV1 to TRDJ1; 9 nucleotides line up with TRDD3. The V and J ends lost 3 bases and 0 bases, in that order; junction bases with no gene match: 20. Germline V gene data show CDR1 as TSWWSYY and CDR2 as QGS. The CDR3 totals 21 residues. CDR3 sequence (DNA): TGTGCTCTTGGGGATTTTTTCTGCCGTACTGGGGGACCCCCGTACACCGATAAACTCATCTTT. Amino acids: CALGDFFCRTGGPPYTDKLIF.

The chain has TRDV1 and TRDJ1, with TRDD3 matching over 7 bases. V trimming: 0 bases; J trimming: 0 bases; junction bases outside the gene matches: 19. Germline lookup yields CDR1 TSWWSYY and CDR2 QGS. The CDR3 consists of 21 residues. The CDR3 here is CALGELGIIRGMFPYTDKLIF. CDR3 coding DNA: TGTGCTCTTGGGGAACTAGGCATAATCAGGGGGATGTTCCCGTACACCGATAAACTCATCTTT.